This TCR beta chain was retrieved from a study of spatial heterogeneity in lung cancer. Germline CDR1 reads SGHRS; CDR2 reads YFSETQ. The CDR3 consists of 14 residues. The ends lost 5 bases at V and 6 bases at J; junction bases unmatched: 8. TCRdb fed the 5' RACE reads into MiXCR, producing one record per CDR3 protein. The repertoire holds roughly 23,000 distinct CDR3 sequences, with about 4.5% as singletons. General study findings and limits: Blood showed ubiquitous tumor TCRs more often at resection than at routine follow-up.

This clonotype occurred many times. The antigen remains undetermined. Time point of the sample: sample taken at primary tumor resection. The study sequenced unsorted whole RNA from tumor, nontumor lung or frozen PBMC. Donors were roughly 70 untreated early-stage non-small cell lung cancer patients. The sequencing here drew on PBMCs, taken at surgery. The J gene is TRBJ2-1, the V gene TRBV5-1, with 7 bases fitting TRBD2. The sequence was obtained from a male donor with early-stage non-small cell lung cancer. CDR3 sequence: CASRNPSGSNEQFF. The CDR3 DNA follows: TGCGCCAGCAGGAATCCTAGCGGCTCCAATGAGCAGTTCTTC.